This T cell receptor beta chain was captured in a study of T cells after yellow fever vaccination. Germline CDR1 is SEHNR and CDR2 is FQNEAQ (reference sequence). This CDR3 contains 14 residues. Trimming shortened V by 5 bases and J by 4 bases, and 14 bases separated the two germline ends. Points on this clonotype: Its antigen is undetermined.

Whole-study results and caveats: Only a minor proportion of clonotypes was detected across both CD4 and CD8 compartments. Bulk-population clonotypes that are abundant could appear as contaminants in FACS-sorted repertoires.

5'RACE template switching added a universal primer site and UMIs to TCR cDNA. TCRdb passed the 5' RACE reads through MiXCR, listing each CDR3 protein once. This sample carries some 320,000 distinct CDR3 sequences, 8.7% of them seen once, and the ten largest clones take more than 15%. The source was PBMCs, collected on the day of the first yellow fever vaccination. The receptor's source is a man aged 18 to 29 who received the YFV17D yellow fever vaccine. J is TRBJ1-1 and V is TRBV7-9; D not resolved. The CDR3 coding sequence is TGTGCCAGCAGCCCCCAAAAATCAGGCACTGAAGCTTTCTTT. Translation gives CASSPQKSGTEAFF.